Listed below are T cell receptor beta chains from one sample, sequenced in a study of immune heterogeneity within non-small cell lung tumors. TCRdb called the multiplex PCR reads again in MiXCR, with one record for every CDR3 protein. The sample shows about 2,300 distinct CDR3 sequences, 25% to 30% of them seen only once. Sequencing input: lung tumor tissue. The receptors were sampled from a man aged 55 to 70 with non-small cell lung cancer. Each CDR3 is given with its conserved first and last residue. Fields, in order: V gene, D gene, clone size, J gene, CDR3 DNA, CDR3 protein. D genes are given only for firm matches. Not every row has a clone size; where given, it reads once, few, many or a size class.

TRBV19	TRBD2	medium-sized	TRBJ2-2	TGTGCCAGTAGTATCTCCCTAGCGGTCACCGGGGAGCTGTTTTTT	CASSISLAVTGELFF
TRBV4-1	.	.	TRBJ1-5	TGCGCCCCCAGCCGCCCGGGAGGGTATCAGCCCCAGCATTTT	CAPSRPGGYQPQHF
TRBV7-6	.	medium-sized	TRBJ2-7	TGTGCCAGCAGCCCCTCCAGGGCCGGCTACGAGCAGTACTTC	CASSPSRAGYEQYF
TRBV5-1	TRBD1	.	TRBJ1-1	TGCGCCAGCAGCTTGGTGGGGACAGGGCGTAACACTGAAGCTTTCTTT	CASSLVGTGRNTEAFF
TRBV11-2	TRBD1	medium-sized	TRBJ1-1	TGTGCCAGCAGAACAGGGGTAGGGAACACTGAAGCTTTCTTT	CASRTGVGNTEAFF
TRBV18	TRBD1	medium-sized	TRBJ2-7	TGTGCCAGCTCAGCGGACAGGGTATACGAGCAGTACTTC	CASSADRVYEQYF
TRBV2	.	.	TRBJ2-1	TGTGCCAGTCGCCCCTTGGGTGATGAGCGGTTCTTC	CASRPLGDERFF
TRBV4-1	TRBD2	.	TRBJ2-1	TGCGCCAGCAGCCAAGACCGAGGCGGGAGGGCCCCGTCCTACAATGAGCAGTTCTTC	CASSQDRGGRAPSYNEQFF
TRBV6-2/TRBV6-3	.	.	TRBJ1-2	TGTGCCAGCAGGGCGGGAGGATGGGGCCACACCTTC	CASRAGGWGHTF
TRBV14	.	medium-sized	TRBJ1-2	TGTGCCAGCAGCCTGCGGACATACTATGGCTACACCTTC	CASSLRTYYGYTF
TRBV6-6	.	medium-sized	TRBJ2-2	TGTGCCAGCAGTTACCCCGGACGGGCCGGGGAGCTGTTTTTT	CASSYPGRAGELFF
TRBV6-1	.	large	TRBJ2-1	TGTGCCAGCAGTCACCCCCATACGGAGCAGTTCTTC	CASSHPHTEQFF
TRBV5-1	TRBD2	medium-sized	TRBJ2-2	TGCGCCAGCAGCTTGGAAGGACTAGCAGTCGGGGAGCTGTTTTTT	CASSLEGLAVGELFF
TRBV19	TRBD1	medium-sized	TRBJ2-7	TGTGCCAGTAGTATAGGATCAGGGGGCTACGAGCAGTACTTC	CASSIGSGGYEQYF
TRBV6-1	.	medium-sized	TRBJ2-3	TGTGCCAGCAGTGATAGTTGGGATACGCAGTATTTT	CASSDSWDTQYF
TRBV20-1	TRBD2	medium-sized	TRBJ2-7	TGCAGTGCTAGAGCCCCTAGCGGGAGGGCCCACGAGCAGTACTTC	CSARAPSGRAHEQYF
TRBV20-1	.	.	TRBJ2-2	TGCAGTGCTAGAGGACACTCGAACACCGGGGAGCTGTTTTTT	CSARGHSNTGELFF
TRBV2	.	medium-sized	TRBJ2-3	TGTGCCAGCAGTGTTTTCCTTACAGATACGCAGTATTTT	CASSVFLTDTQYF
TRBV6-5	TRBD2	medium-sized	TRBJ2-1	TGTGCCAGCAGTTACCGGGATAGCGGGAGCCCCTACAATGAGCAGTTCTTC	CASSYRDSGSPYNEQFF
TRBV20-1	.	large	TRBJ2-7	TGCAGTGCTGAACACACAGACGGAACCTACGAGCAGTACTTC	CSAEHTDGTYEQYF
TRBV3-1	.	medium-sized	TRBJ2-7	TGTGCCAGCAGCCAAGACAGGGTAGGGGGATCGTTTGAGCAGTACTTC	CASSQDRVGGSFEQYF
TRBV28	.	once	TRBJ1-2	TGTGCCAGCAGTTTAGGCTCAGCTAACTCTGGCTACACCTTC	CASSLGSANSGYTF
TRBV30	TRBD2	medium-sized	TRBJ2-1	TGTGCCTGGAGTAGGATAGCGGGAGTAGGTGAGCAGTTCTTC	CAWSRIAGVGEQFF
TRBV18	.	.	TRBJ1-3	TGTGCCAGCTCACCCGGGACGGTGGGAGACACCATATATTTT	CASSPGTVGDTIYF
TRBV5-1	TRBD1	few	TRBJ2-6	TGCGCCAGCAGCCTAACCCTCAGGGGGCGATCTAGGGGGGCCAACGTCCTGACTTTC	CASSLTLRGRSRGANVLTF
TRBV6-1	TRBD1	medium-sized	TRBJ1-1	TGTGCCAGCAGTGAATTCGCCGGGACAGCAGTAGTGGGCACTGAAGCTTTCTTT	CASSEFAGTAVVGTEAFF
TRBV19	TRBD2	medium-sized	TRBJ2-3	TGTGCCAGTAGTAAGGGACTACAAGATACGCAGTATTTT	CASSKGLQDTQYF
TRBV5-6	.	medium-sized	TRBJ2-7	TGTGCCAGCAGCTTGCAGGGCGGGCGTTATTTTGGGCAGTACTTC	CASSLQGGRYFGQYF
TRBV20-1	TRBD2	.	TRBJ2-7	TGCAGTGCCCGTAGAGGCGGGGGGGCTTACGAGCAGTACTTC	CSARRGGGAYEQYF
TRBV7-9	TRBD1	few	TRBJ2-5	TGTGCCAGCAGCTTAGATACCCACAGGGGCGGAGGAGAGACCCAGTACTTC	CASSLDTHRGGGETQYF